The clone carrying this T cell receptor (beta chain) was counted a single time. Original processing methods: Amplifying reference gene primers gave estimates of nucleated cell counts. The repertoire was sequenced with immunoSEQ multiplex PCR; TCRdb's copy has only in-frame clones and lacks some. V, J and clone size reflect that table, while D and trimming were determined from the DNA. The sample shows about 68,000 clones, over 75% of them seen only once. This entry comes from a study of blood T cell repertoires in COVID-19. Study summary: Material from acute and convalescent COVID-19 was sourced from the United States, Italy and Spain. Sources were T cells, B-cell-depleted T cells, or PBMCs; the material itself was cDNA or gDNA.

The CDR3 totals 14 residues. V was trimmed by 6 bases and J by 0 bases, leaving 10 bases between them. The germline gives CDR1 SGHTA, CDR2 FQGNSA. The sequencing input was peripheral blood. The rearrangement uses TRBV7-2 and TRBJ2-3, with D unclear. The sequence was obtained from a man aged 50-59 years with acute or convalescent COVID-19. The CDR3 sequence: CASSNGFSTDTQYF. CDR3 sequence (DNA): TGTGCCAGCAGTAACGGGTTTAGCACAGATACGCAGTATTTT.